A selection of T cell receptor beta chains follows, all from one sample in a study of blood T cells in healthy people across ages. In TCRdb, the 5' RACE reads were re-called with MiXCR into one record per CDR3 protein. Among hundreds of thousands of distinct CDR3 sequences, roughly 60% were seen once, and the ten largest hold approximately 21%. Sequencing was done on a sample of blood. The receptor source for this set is a man aged 25-40 years in good health. Each CDR3 is given with its conserved first and last residue. A D gene is named only where the DNA matches it firmly. Part of the rows lack a size; the others show once, few, many or a class for expanded clones.

V: TRBV4-1; D: NA; J: TRBJ2-7; size: NA; CDR3: CASSQGVLQIAEQNSYEQYF; DNA: TGCGCCAGCAGCCAAGGAGTGCTTCAGATAGCGGAGCAAAACTCCTACGAGCAGTACTTC
V: TRBV20-1; D: NA; J: TRBJ2-5; size: NA; CDR3: CSARVTGYQETQYF; DNA: TGCAGTGCTAGGGTTACAGGGTACCAAGAGACCCAGTACTTC
V: TRBV6-2/TRBV6-3; D: NA; J: TRBJ2-3; size: once; CDR3: CATSSARGATDTQYF; DNA: TGTGCCACCAGCAGCGCCAGAGGGGCTACAGATACGCAGTATTTT
V: TRBV6-6; D: NA; J: TRBJ1-4; size: NA; CDR3: CASSRGQGGINEKLFF; DNA: TGTGCCAGCAGCCGGGGCCAGGGTGGGATTAATGAAAAACTGTTTTTT
V: TRBV29-1; D: NA; J: TRBJ2-7; size: many; CDR3: CSVSRDSYEQYF; DNA: TGCAGCGTTTCCAGGGACTCCTACGAGCAGTACTTC
V: TRBV13; D: TRBD2; J: TRBJ2-4; size: NA; CDR3: CASSLFGGGSWDIQYF; DNA: TGTGCCAGCAGCTTATTCGGGGGAGGGAGCTGGGACATTCAGTACTTC
V: TRBV2; D: NA; J: TRBJ2-4; size: NA; CDR3: CASRAEGNIQYF; DNA: TGTGCCAGCAGGGCAGAGGGGAACATTCAGTACTTC
V: TRBV7-2; D: TRBD2; J: TRBJ2-5; size: NA; CDR3: CASSPTSGRPDEQYF; DNA: TGTGCCAGCAGCCCGACTAGCGGGAGACCTGATGAGCAGTACTTC
V: TRBV15; D: NA; J: TRBJ2-7; size: NA; CDR3: CATSRALASYEQYF; DNA: TGTGCCACCAGCAGAGCGTTAGCATCCTACGAGCAGTACTTC
V: TRBV25-1; D: NA; J: TRBJ1-2; size: NA; CDR3: CASSSAARPGMGYGYTF; DNA: TGTGCCAGCAGTTCCGCCGCACGACCAGGGATGGGCTATGGCTACACCTTC
V: TRBV29-1; D: NA; J: TRBJ2-3; size: few; CDR3: CSIGGGTIASAQYF; DNA: TGCAGCATAGGGGGGGGGACTATCGCCTCGGCGCAGTATTTT
V: TRBV6-6; D: TRBD2; J: TRBJ2-1; size: once; CDR3: CVSSYGYPAGGNEQFF; DNA: TGTGTCAGCAGTTACGGGTACCCGGCGGGGGGTAATGAGCAGTTCTTC
V: TRBV5-6; D: NA; J: TRBJ1-6; size: NA; CDR3: CASSLGAGNSPLHF; DNA: TGTGCCAGCAGCTTGGGGGCAGGGAATTCACCCCTCCACTTT
V: TRBV12-3/TRBV12-4; D: TRBD2; J: TRBJ2-5; size: once; CDR3: CASRLTSGTYNEQYF; DNA: TGTGCCAGCAGATTGACTAGCGGGACTTACAATGAGCAGTACTTC
V: TRBV5-1; D: TRBD2; J: TRBJ2-1; size: NA; CDR3: CASSRLPTSFMDNEQFF; DNA: TGCGCCAGCAGCCGTTTACCGACTAGCTTTATGGACAATGAGCAGTTCTTC
V: TRBV2; D: NA; J: TRBJ1-2; size: NA; CDR3: CATQHGDRGLYGYTF; DNA: TGTGCCACTCAACATGGAGATAGAGGGCTCTATGGCTACACCTTC
V: TRBV12-3/TRBV12-4; D: TRBD2; J: TRBJ2-3; size: NA; CDR3: CASSFLAGGRDTDTQYF; DNA: TGTGCCAGCAGTTTTTTGGCGGGGGGCCGTGACACAGATACGCAGTATTTT
V: TRBV7-2; D: NA; J: TRBJ2-5; size: NA; CDR3: CASSTEGETQYF; DNA: TGTGCCAGCAGCACAGAGGGAGAGACCCAGTACTTC
V: TRBV6-5; D: NA; J: TRBJ2-5; size: NA; CDR3: CANSSASRETQYF; DNA: TGTGCCAACAGTTCAGCTAGCCGAGAGACCCAGTACTTC
V: TRBV20-1; D: TRBD1; J: TRBJ2-5; size: NA; CDR3: CSASSGTGFERYF; DNA: TGCAGTGCTTCATCCGGGACAGGGTTCGAGCGGTACTTC
V: TRBV4-2; D: NA; J: TRBJ1-2; size: NA; CDR3: CASSQDPGVLLYGYTF; DNA: TGTGCCAGCAGCCAAGATCCGGGGGTCTTGCTGTACGGCTACACCTTC
V: TRBV20-1; D: NA; J: TRBJ2-7; size: NA; CDR3: CSVMEDDYEQYF; DNA: TGCAGTGTAATGGAGGACGACTACGAGCAGTACTTC
V: TRBV19; D: TRBD1; J: TRBJ2-7; size: NA; CDR3: CASSKAGGYEQYF; DNA: TGTGCCAGTAGTAAGGCAGGGGGCTACGAGCAGTACTTC
V: TRBV6-6; D: NA; J: TRBJ2-6; size: few; CDR3: CATWTRLSGANVLTF; DNA: TGTGCCACGTGGACCAGGCTCTCTGGGGCCAACGTCCTGACTTTC
V: TRBV29-1; D: TRBD1; J: TRBJ1-1; size: few; CDR3: CSVNRGGAVEAFF; DNA: TGCAGCGTAAACAGAGGGGGCGCGGTAGAAGCTTTCTTT
V: TRBV24-1; D: NA; J: TRBJ2-3; size: NA; CDR3: CATSDRDLEDTQYF; DNA: TGTGCCACCAGTGATCGGGACCTGGAAGATACGCAGTATTTT
V: TRBV29-1; D: NA; J: TRBJ2-6; size: few; CDR3: CSVVQTGANVLTF; DNA: TGCAGCGTTGTACAAACTGGGGCCAACGTCCTGACTTTC
V: TRBV20-1; D: NA; J: TRBJ2-5; size: NA; CDR3: CSARQDGAGTQYF; DNA: TGCAGTGCTAGACAAGACGGAGCCGGGACCCAGTACTTC
V: TRBV27; D: NA; J: TRBJ2-7; size: NA; CDR3: CASSFTQGGSEQYF; DNA: TGTGCCAGCAGTTTTACACAGGGAGGGTCCGAGCAGTACTTC
V: TRBV12-3/TRBV12-4; D: TRBD1; J: TRBJ2-1; size: few; CDR3: CASSGTVYNEQFF; DNA: TGTGCCAGCAGTGGGACAGTCTACAATGAGCAGTTCTTC
V: TRBV24-1; D: NA; J: TRBJ2-3; size: NA; CDR3: CATSDFTRQDTQYF; DNA: TGTGCCACCAGTGATTTTACCCGACAAGATACGCAGTATTTT
V: TRBV4-3; D: NA; J: TRBJ1-1; size: NA; CDR3: CASSQGWQNTEAFF; DNA: TGCGCCAGCAGCCAAGGCTGGCAAAACACTGAAGCTTTCTTT
V: TRBV4-3; D: TRBD2; J: TRBJ2-3; size: NA; CDR3: CASSQGPGTSGRKDTQYF; DNA: TGCGCCAGCAGCCAGGGCCCCGGGACTAGCGGGAGAAAGGATACGCAGTATTTT
V: TRBV15; D: TRBD2; J: TRBJ2-1; size: NA; CDR3: CATSRDRREGGEQFF; DNA: TGTGCCACCAGCAGAGATCGGCGGGAGGGAGGTGAGCAGTTCTTC
V: TRBV27; D: NA; J: TRBJ2-7; size: NA; CDR3: CASRLADEQYF; DNA: TGTGCCAGTCGACTCGCCGACGAGCAGTACTTC
V: TRBV12-3/TRBV12-4; D: NA; J: TRBJ2-5; size: NA; CDR3: CASSLRQELETQYF; DNA: TGTGCCAGCAGTTTACGACAGGAATTAGAGACCCAGTACTTC
V: TRBV7-2; D: NA; J: TRBJ2-6; size: many; CDR3: CASSRGASGANVLTF; DNA: TGTGCCAGCAGCCGAGGGGCCTCTGGGGCCAACGTCCTGACTTTC
V: TRBV3-1; D: TRBD1; J: TRBJ2-5; size: NA; CDR3: CASSQGTGTYNEQYF; DNA: TGTGCCAGCAGCCAAGGGACAGGAACCTACAATGAGCAGTACTTC
V: TRBV7-2; D: NA; J: TRBJ1-1; size: few; CDR3: CASSLVSGQTAEAFF; DNA: TGTGCCAGCAGCTTAGTTTCAGGACAGACCGCTGAAGCTTTCTTT
V: TRBV10-3; D: NA; J: TRBJ2-5; size: NA; CDR3: CAISERVFETQYF; DNA: TGTGCCATCAGTGAAAGGGTCTTTGAGACCCAGTACTTC
V: TRBV29-1; D: TRBD2; J: TRBJ2-5; size: few; CDR3: CSVGLADQETQYF; DNA: TGCAGCGTGGGACTAGCGGACCAAGAGACCCAGTACTTC
V: TRBV12-3/TRBV12-4; D: NA; J: TRBJ1-6; size: NA; CDR3: CASSYAPRSPLHF; DNA: TGTGCCAGCAGTTACGCCCCTCGGTCACCCCTCCACTTT
V: TRBV5-5; D: TRBD1; J: TRBJ2-7; size: few; CDR3: CASSFGTGIYEQYF; DNA: TGTGCCAGCAGCTTTGGGACAGGGATCTACGAGCAGTACTTC
V: TRBV7-2; D: TRBD1; J: TRBJ2-5; size: NA; CDR3: CASSLETGGRKTQYF; DNA: TGTGCCAGCAGCTTAGAAACAGGGGGGCGGAAGACCCAGTACTTC
V: TRBV25-1; D: NA; J: TRBJ2-5; size: NA; CDR3: CASSAHDQETQYF; DNA: TGTGCCAGCAGTGCCCACGACCAAGAGACCCAGTACTTC
V: TRBV7-2; D: TRBD1; J: TRBJ2-4; size: few; CDR3: CASSFSSGQGKNIQYF; DNA: TGTGCCAGCAGCTTTAGTTCAGGACAGGGCAAAAACATTCAGTACTTC
V: TRBV7-2; D: TRBD2; J: TRBJ2-5; size: NA; CDR3: CASSLGVSGSSLYQETQYF; DNA: TGTGCCAGCAGCTTAGGGGTGAGCGGGAGTTCCTTGTACCAAGAGACCCAGTACTTC
V: TRBV10-3; D: TRBD1; J: TRBJ1-2; size: NA; CDR3: CAISPIWDRVPYLTTRNYGYTF; DNA: TGTGCCATCAGCCCAATCTGGGACAGGGTACCCTACCTCACTACACGAAACTATGGCTACACCTTC
V: TRBV7-2; D: NA; J: TRBJ2-7; size: NA; CDR3: CASSLERGEFEQYF; DNA: TGTGCCAGCAGCTTAGAGAGGGGGGAGTTCGAGCAGTACTTC
V: TRBV28; D: NA; J: TRBJ2-3; size: NA; CDR3: CASSQSLGYTDTQYF; DNA: TGTGCCAGCAGTCAAAGTTTGGGATACACAGATACGCAGTATTTT